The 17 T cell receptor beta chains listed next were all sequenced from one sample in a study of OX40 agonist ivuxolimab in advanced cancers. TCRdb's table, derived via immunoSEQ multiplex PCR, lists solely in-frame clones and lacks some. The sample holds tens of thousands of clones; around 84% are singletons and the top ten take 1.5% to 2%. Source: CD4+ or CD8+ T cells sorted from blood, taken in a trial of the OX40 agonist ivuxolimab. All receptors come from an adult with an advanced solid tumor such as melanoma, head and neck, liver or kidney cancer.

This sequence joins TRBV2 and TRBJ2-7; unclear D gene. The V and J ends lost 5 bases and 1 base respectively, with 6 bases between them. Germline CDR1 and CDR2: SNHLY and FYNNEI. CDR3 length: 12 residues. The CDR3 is CASSRRSYEQYF. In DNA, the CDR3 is TGTGCCAGCAGTAGGAGATCCTACGAGCAGTACTTC.

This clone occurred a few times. The CDR3 sequence: CASSQVREPNSPLHF. CDR3 in DNA: TGCGCCAGCAGCCAAGTCCGGGAGCCCAATTCACCCCTCCACTTT. The rearrangement links TRBV4-1 to TRBJ1-6; D unclear. The CDR3 is made up of 15 amino acids. V lost 1 base and J 7 bases, leaving 11 bases between the germline ends. Germline CDR1 is MGHRA and CDR2 is YSYEKL.

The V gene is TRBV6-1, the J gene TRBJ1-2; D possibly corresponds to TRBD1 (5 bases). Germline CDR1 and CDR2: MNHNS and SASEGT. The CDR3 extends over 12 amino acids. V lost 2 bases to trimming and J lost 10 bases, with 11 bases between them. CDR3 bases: TGTGCCAGCAGTGAAAGCCGGGGCACCTACACCTTC. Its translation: CASSESRGTYTF.

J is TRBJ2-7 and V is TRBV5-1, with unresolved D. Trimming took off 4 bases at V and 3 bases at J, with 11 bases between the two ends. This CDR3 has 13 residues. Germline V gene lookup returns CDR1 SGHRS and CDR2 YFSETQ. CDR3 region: CASSPNRNYEQYF. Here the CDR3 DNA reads TGCGCCAGCAGCCCGAACAGAAACTACGAGCAGTACTTC.

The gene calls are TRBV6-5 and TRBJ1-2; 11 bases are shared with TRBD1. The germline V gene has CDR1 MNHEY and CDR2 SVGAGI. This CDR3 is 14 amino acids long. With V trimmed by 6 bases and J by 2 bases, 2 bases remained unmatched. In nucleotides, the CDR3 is TGTGCCAGCAGGGGACAGGGGGGAAACTATGGCTACACCTTC. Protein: CASRGQGGNYGYTF.

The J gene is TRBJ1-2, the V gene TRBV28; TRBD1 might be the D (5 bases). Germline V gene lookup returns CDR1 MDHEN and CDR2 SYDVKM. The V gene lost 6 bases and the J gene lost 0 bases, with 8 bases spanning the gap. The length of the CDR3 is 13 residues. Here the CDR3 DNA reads TGTGCCAGCAGGAGGGGATCTAACTATGGCTACACCTTC. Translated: CASRRGSNYGYTF.

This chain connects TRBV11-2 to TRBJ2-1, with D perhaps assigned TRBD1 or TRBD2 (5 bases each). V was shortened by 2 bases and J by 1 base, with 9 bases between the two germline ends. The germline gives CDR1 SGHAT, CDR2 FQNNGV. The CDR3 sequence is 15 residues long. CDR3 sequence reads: CASSLPGASYNEQFF. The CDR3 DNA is TGTGCCAGCAGCTTACCCGGGGCGTCCTACAATGAGCAGTTCTTC.

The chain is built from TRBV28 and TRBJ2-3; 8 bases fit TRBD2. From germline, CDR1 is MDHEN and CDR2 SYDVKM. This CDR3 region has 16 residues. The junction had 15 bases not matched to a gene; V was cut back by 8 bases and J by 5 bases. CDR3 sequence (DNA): TGTGCCAGCTCACCTAGCCTGGCGGGGGGAGGAGATACGCAGTATTTT. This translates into CASSPSLAGGGDTQYF.

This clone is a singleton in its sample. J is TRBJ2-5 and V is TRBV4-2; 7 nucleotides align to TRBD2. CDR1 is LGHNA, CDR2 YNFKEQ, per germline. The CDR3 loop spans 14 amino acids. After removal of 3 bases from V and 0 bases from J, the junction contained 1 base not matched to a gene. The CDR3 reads CASSQAGDQETQYF. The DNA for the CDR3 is TGTGCCAGCAGCCAGGCGGGGGACCAAGAGACCCAGTACTTC.

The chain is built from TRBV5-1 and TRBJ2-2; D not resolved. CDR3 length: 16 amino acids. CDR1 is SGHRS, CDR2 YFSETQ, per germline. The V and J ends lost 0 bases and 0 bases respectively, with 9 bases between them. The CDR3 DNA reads TGCGCCAGCAGCTTGGCCCCTGGGACGAACACCGGGGAGCTGTTTTTT. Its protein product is CASSLAPGTNTGELFF.

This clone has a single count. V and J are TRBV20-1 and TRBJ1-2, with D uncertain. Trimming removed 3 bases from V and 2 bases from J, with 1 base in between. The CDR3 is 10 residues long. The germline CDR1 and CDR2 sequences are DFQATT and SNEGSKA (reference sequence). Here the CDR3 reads CSASNYGYTF. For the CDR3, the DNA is TGCAGTGCTAGCAACTATGGCTACACCTTC.

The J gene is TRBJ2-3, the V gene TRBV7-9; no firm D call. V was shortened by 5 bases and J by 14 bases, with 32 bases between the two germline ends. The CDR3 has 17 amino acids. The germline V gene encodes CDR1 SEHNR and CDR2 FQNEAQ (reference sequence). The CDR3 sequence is CASSERILTGAEPLRYF. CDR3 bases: TGTGCCAGCAGCGAAAGGATCCTGACTGGCGCAGAGCCCTTGAGGTATTTT.

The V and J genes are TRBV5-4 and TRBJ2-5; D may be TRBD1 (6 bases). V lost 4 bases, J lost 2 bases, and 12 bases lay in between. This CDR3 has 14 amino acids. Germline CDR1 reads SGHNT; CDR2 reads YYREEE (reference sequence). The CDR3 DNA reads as TGTGCCAGCAGCACCGGGACACTACAAGAGACCCAGTACTTC. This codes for CASSTGTLQETQYF.

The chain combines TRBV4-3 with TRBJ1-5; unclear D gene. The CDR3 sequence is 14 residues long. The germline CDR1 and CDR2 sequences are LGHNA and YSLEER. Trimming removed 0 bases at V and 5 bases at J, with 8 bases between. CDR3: CASSQEAAYQPQHF. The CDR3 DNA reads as TGCGCCAGCAGCCAAGAGGCAGCCTATCAGCCCCAGCATTTT.

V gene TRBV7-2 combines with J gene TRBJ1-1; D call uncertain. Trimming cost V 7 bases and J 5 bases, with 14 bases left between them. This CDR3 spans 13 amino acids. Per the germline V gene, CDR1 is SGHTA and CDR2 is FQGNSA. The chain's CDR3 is CASTTHRGTEAFF. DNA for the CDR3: TGTGCCAGCACCACGCATCGGGGAACTGAAGCTTTCTTT.

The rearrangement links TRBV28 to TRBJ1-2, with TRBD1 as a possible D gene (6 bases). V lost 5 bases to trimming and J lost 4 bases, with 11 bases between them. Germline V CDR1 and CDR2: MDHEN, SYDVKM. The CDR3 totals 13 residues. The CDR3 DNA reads TGTGCCAGCAGTCCCGACAGGCTCTATGGCTACACCTTC. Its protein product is CASSPDRLYGYTF.

The CDR3 DNA is TGCGCCAGCAGCTTGGGGGACACTGAAGCTTTCTTT. It translates to CASSLGDTEAFF. The rearrangement links TRBV5-1 to TRBJ1-1; no clear D gene. This CDR3 spans 12 amino acids. V lost 0 bases, J lost 3 bases, and 3 bases lay in between. Germline V gene sequence: CDR1 SGHRS, CDR2 YFSETQ.